The rows below give T cell receptor beta chains drawn from one sample of a study of blood T cell repertoires in COVID-19. Assay: immunoSEQ multiplex PCR; the TCRdb copy retains only in-frame clones and omits some. The sample records more than 200,000 clones, 75% to 90% being singletons. Sequencing input: peripheral blood. The receptor set was obtained from a young man with active or convalescent COVID-19. Both conserved end residues are part of each CDR3. D genes are given only for firm matches. Size values are once, few and many counts, or a class for expanded clones, and some rows have none.

V	D	J	size	DNA	CDR3
TRBV6-5	-	TRBJ2-7	-	TGTGCCAGCAGCCCCCTGGGAGTTGGGCTCGAGCAGTACTTC	CASSPLGVGLEQYF
TRBV20-1	TRBD1	TRBJ1-5	-	TGCAGTGCTAGTTATGGGACAGGGGGCTATCAGCCCCAGCATTTT	CSASYGTGGYQPQHF
TRBV4-1	-	TRBJ1-1	once	TGCGCCAGCAGCCAAAGGTTTTCCGGGACACTGAACACTGAAGCTTTCTTT	CASSQRFSGTLNTEAFF
TRBV3-1/TRBV3-2	-	TRBJ2-7	-	TGTGCCAGCAGCCAAGCGGGTTTGGAGCAGTACTTC	CASSQAGLEQYF
TRBV6-2/TRBV6-3	TRBD1	TRBJ1-1	-	TGTGCCAGCAGTAAGAGGACAGGGAGTGTGGAAGCTTTCTTT	CASSKRTGSVEAFF
TRBV6-5	-	TRBJ1-1	-	TGTGCCACGAGTGCTGGAGGCCTCATGAACACTGAAGCTTTCTTT	CATSAGGLMNTEAFF
TRBV18	-	TRBJ2-7	-	TGTGCCAGCTCACCTGGGGGGTCCAACGAGCAGTACTTC	CASSPGGSNEQYF
TRBV3-1/TRBV3-2	TRBD2	TRBJ2-5	few	TGTGCCAGCAGCCGCACCGAAGCGGGGGTCAGGGAGACCCAGTACTTC	CASSRTEAGVRETQYF
TRBV7-2	-	TRBJ1-1	-	TGTGCCAGCAGCTTAAGGGGACATAGTGGCGAAGCTTTCTTT	CASSLRGHSGEAFF
TRBV4-1	TRBD2	TRBJ2-5	-	TGCGCCAGCAGCCTTGCAAAGGGCTTTCGATCGGGGGGAGAGACCCAGTACTTC	CASSLAKGFRSGGETQYF
TRBV7-9	-	TRBJ2-6	-	TGTGCCAGCAGCCCCCCTCTTAACTCTGGGGCCAACGTCCTGACTTTC	CASSPPLNSGANVLTF
TRBV7-9	-	TRBJ1-4	-	TGTGCCAGCAGCACCCGGGGGGGAGAGGATGAAAAACTGTTTTTT	CASSTRGGEDEKLFF
TRBV18	TRBD1	TRBJ2-7	-	TGTGCCAGCTCACCGACAACAGGGGGCTACGAGCAGTACTTC	CASSPTTGGYEQYF
TRBV2	-	TRBJ2-2	-	TGTGCCAGCAGTACGGACAGAAACACCGGGGAGCTGTTTTTT	CASSTDRNTGELFF
TRBV9	TRBD1	TRBJ1-1	-	TGTGCCAGCAGCACCACAGGGGGCTGGAACACTGAAGCTTTCTTT	CASSTTGGWNTEAFF
TRBV27	TRBD1	TRBJ2-7	-	TGTGCCAGCAGTGCCGGGACAGGGAACCAATACGAGCAGTACTTC	CASSAGTGNQYEQYF
TRBV27	TRBD2	TRBJ2-7	-	TGTGCCAGCATTATAGCGGGGGGGCCCTACGAGCAGTACTTC	CASIIAGGPYEQYF
TRBV5-1	TRBD1	TRBJ2-2	-	TGCGCCAGCAGCCGGACCTCTACAGGGGGGAACACCGGGGAGCTGTTTTTT	CASSRTSTGGNTGELFF
TRBV6-6	TRBD2	TRBJ2-7	-	TGTGCCAGCAGAACTAGCGGGGGTAGGGGCGAGCAGTACTTC	CASRTSGGRGEQYF
TRBV29-1	-	TRBJ2-7	-	TGCAGCGTTGAATTAGGGGGCTCCTACGAGCAGTACTTC	CSVELGGSYEQYF
TRBV16	TRBD1	TRBJ1-5	-	TGTGCCAGCAGCCAAGGGACAGCAAATCAGCCCCAGCATTTT	CASSQGTANQPQHF
TRBV3-1/TRBV3-2	-	TRBJ1-6	-	TGTGCCAGCAGCCCTCGGACAGACCCAAATTCACCCCTCCACTTT	CASSPRTDPNSPLHF
TRBV27	-	TRBJ1-4	-	TGTGCCAGCAGGGTTCCGAGGCAGAAGAATGAAAAACTGTTTTTT	CASRVPRQKNEKLFF
TRBV6-5	-	TRBJ1-1	once	TGTGCCAGCCATTTTAGTATGAACACTGAAGCTTTCTTT	CASHFSMNTEAFF
TRBV19	TRBD1	TRBJ1-3	-	TGTGCCAGTAGTGCCCACCGGACAGGGGGTGACACCATATATTTT	CASSAHRTGGDTIYF
TRBV19	-	TRBJ1-1	-	TGTGCCAGTAGTATTCTGGGCGCTGAAGCTTTCTTT	CASSILGAEAFF
TRBV3-1/TRBV3-2	-	TRBJ2-6	-	TGTGCCAGCCTGAGCGGCGAGATGTCGGGGGCCAACGTCCTGACTTTC	CASLSGEMSGANVLTF
TRBV19	TRBD1	TRBJ2-7	-	TGTGCCAGTAGTACGCAGACAGGGTACGAGCAGTACTTC	CASSTQTGYEQYF
TRBV4-2	-	TRBJ1-5	-	TGTGCCAGCAGCCAAGAAGGTCTAGGAGGCAATCAGCCCCAGCATTTT	CASSQEGLGGNQPQHF
TRBV5-6	-	TRBJ1-3	few	TGTGCCAGCAGCTCTCCCAGTGACGGAAGGGGACTTGGAAACACCATATATTTT	CASSSPSDGRGLGNTIYF
TRBV27	TRBD2	TRBJ2-1	-	TGTGCCAGCAAAAGTACGGGGGGGAGAAGGTACAATGAGCAGTTCTTC	CASKSTGGRRYNEQFF
TRBV12-3/TRBV12-4	-	TRBJ1-2	-	TGTGCCAGCAGTTTGTTGGTAGACTATGGCTACACCTTC	CASSLLVDYGYTF
TRBV19	-	TRBJ2-5	-	TGTGCCAGTAGTTATCAGGGGAACCAAGAGACCCAGTACTTC	CASSYQGNQETQYF